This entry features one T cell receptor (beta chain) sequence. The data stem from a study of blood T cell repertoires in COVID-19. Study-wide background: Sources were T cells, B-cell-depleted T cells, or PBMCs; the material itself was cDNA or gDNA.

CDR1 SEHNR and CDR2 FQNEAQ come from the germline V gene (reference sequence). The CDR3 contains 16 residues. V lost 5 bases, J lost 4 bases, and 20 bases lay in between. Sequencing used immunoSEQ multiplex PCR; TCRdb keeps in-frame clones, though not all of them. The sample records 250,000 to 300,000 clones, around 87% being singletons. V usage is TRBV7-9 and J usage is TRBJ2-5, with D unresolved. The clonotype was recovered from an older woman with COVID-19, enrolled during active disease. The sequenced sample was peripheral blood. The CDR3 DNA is TGTGCCAGCAGCCGATTAGGTCTTCGGCAGCGAGAGACCCAGTACTTC. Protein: CASSRLGLRQRETQYF.